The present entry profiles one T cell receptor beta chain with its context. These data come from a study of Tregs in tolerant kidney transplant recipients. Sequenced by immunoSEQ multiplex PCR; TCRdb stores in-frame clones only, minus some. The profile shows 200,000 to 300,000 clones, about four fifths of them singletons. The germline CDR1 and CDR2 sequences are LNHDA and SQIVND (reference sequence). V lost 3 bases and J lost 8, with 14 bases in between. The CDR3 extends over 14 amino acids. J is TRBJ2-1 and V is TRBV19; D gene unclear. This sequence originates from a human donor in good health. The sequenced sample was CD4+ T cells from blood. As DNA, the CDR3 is TGTGCCAGTAGTATTTCCGTCGGTAACGATGAGCAGTTCTTC. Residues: CASSISVGNDEQFF. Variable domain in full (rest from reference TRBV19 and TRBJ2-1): DGGITQSPKYLFRKEGQNVTLSCEQNLNHDAMYWYRQDPGQGLRLIYYSQIVNDFQKGDIAEGYSVSREKKESFPLTVTSAQKNPTAFYLCASSISVGNDEQFFGPGTRLTVL.